This is a list of T cell receptor beta chains from one sample in a study of long-term antiretroviral therapy in people with HIV. Using immunoSEQ multiplex PCR, the repertoire was profiled, and TCRdb retains in-frame clones only, with some absent. This sample has roughly 28,000 clones, with roughly 94% found just once. Sequenced here: unsorted PBMCs, sampled 5.3 years after starting antiretroviral therapy. The receptors were gathered from a man aged 50 to 60 with HIV. Both conserved end residues are part of each CDR3. Fields, in order: J gene, clone size, V gene, D gene, CDR3 protein, CDR3 DNA. The D gene is left open where the match is weak. Some rows have no size entry. The others give once, few or many, or a class for an expanded clone.

>TRBJ2-1|NA|TRBV4-1|TRBD2
CASSQEVAGGYNEQFF
TGCGCCAGCAGCCAAGAAGTAGCGGGGGGTTACAATGAGCAGTTCTTC
>TRBJ2-1|NA|TRBV5-4|NA
CASCRDPRGYNEQFF
TGTGCCAGCTGCCGGGACCCCCGGGGGTACAATGAGCAGTTCTTC
>TRBJ1-3|NA|TRBV7-4|TRBD1
CASSFQDRGKGGNTIYF
TGTGCCAGCAGCTTCCAGGACAGGGGTAAGGGTGGAAACACCATATATTTT
>TRBJ1-1|NA|TRBV10-2|NA
CASSEPGQNTEAFF
TGCGCCAGCAGTGAGCCCGGACAAAACACTGAAGCTTTCTTT
>TRBJ1-1|NA|TRBV7-8|TRBD1
CASSLAQGTEAFF
TGTGCCAGCAGCTTAGCACAGGGGACTGAAGCTTTCTTT
>TRBJ1-1|NA|TRBV6-5|NA
CASSAPGLPTEAFF
TGTGCCAGCAGTGCTCCGGGACTCCCCACTGAAGCTTTCTTT
>TRBJ1-1|NA|TRBV28|NA
CASSRGGGRTTEAFF
TGTGCCAGCAGTCGTGGCGGGGGCCGAACCACTGAAGCTTTCTTT
>TRBJ2-3|NA|TRBV28|NA
CASSGSRTFTDTQYF
TGTGCCAGCAGCGGTAGCCGGACTTTCACAGATACGCAGTATTTT
>TRBJ1-6|NA|TRBV6-5|NA
CASSSGPYNSPLHF
TGTGCCAGCAGCTCCGGGCCCTATAATTCACCCCTCCACTTT
>TRBJ2-3|NA|TRBV4-3|TRBD2
CASSQGGGAADTQYF
TGCGCCAGCAGCCAAGGCGGGGGGGCGGCAGATACGCAGTATTTT
>TRBJ2-1|NA|TRBV29-1|NA
CSGPGPGSNEQFF
TGCAGCGGCCCGGGACCGGGCTCCAATGAGCAGTTCTTC
>TRBJ2-5|NA|TRBV5-6|TRBD2
CASSLDGGAKETQYF
TGTGCCAGCAGCTTGGACGGGGGGGCAAAAGAGACCCAGTACTTC
>TRBJ2-1|NA|TRBV15|TRBD2
CATSRITMTSGYNEQFF
TGTGCCACCAGCAGAATCACCATGACTAGCGGCTACAATGAGCAGTTCTTC
>TRBJ1-1|NA|TRBV10-3|NA
CATSSVTEAFF
TGTGCCACCTCTTCTGTGACTGAAGCTTTCTTT
>TRBJ1-1|once|TRBV9|NA
CASSVDLRRDEAFF
TGTGCCAGCAGCGTAGATTTAAGGAGGGATGAAGCTTTCTTT
>TRBJ2-2|NA|TRBV7-9|TRBD2
CASSSRTSGGAITGELFF
TGTGCCAGCAGCTCAAGGACTAGCGGGGGGGCCATCACCGGGGAGCTGTTTTTT
>TRBJ2-2|NA|TRBV4-2|TRBD2
CASSQDRLAAGELFF
TGTGCCAGCAGCCAAGATCGACTAGCAGCCGGGGAGCTGTTTTTT
>TRBJ2-3|once|TRBV27|NA
CASSNGASIRTDTQYF
TGTGCCAGCAGTAACGGGGCCTCAATTCGCACAGATACGCAGTATTTT
>TRBJ2-7|NA|TRBV5-8|TRBD1
CASSSGQGTIDEQYF
TGTGCCAGCAGCTCGGGACAGGGGACGATCGACGAGCAGTACTTC
>TRBJ1-3|NA|TRBV5-1|NA
CASSLAVGPQPGNTIYF
TGCGCCAGCAGCTTGGCCGTAGGGCCCCAACCTGGAAACACCATATATTTT
>TRBJ2-3|NA|TRBV6-5|NA
CASSLGTHYTDTQYF
TGTGCCAGCAGTCTGGGGACACACTACACAGATACGCAGTATTTT
>TRBJ2-3|NA|TRBV5-1|TRBD2
CASSTPGLASDTQYF
TGCGCCAGCAGCACTCCGGGACTAGCATCAGATACGCAGTATTTT
>TRBJ1-5|NA|TRBV11-2|NA
CASSLETGLRREPQHF
TGTGCCAGCAGCTTGGAAACAGGGTTGCGTAGGGAGCCCCAGCATTTT
>TRBJ1-6|NA|TRBV12-5|NA
CASGLRGGSPLHF
TGTGCTAGTGGTTTGCGGGGCGGCTCACCCCTCCACTTT
>TRBJ1-2|NA|TRBV5-4|NA
CASSLDGSNYGYTF
TGTGCCAGCAGCTTGGACGGGTCTAACTATGGCTACACCTTC
>TRBJ2-7|NA|TRBV7-3|NA
CASSLRPTGEQYF
TGTGCCAGCAGCTTAAGGCCAACGGGGGAGCAGTACTTC
>TRBJ2-3|NA|TRBV4-2|NA
CASSHTWLGGQTDTQYF
TGTGCCAGCAGCCATACCTGGTTGGGGGGGCAAACAGATACGCAGTATTTT
>TRBJ1-2|NA|TRBV29-1|TRBD1
CSVTGGRGYTF
TGCAGCGTTACAGGGGGCCGGGGCTACACCTTC
>TRBJ1-5|NA|TRBV4-1|TRBD1
CASSPQGVGGNQPQHF
TGCGCCAGCAGCCCACAGGGGGTAGGAGGCAATCAGCCCCAGCATTTT
>TRBJ1-2|NA|TRBV10-2|NA
CASSESKQGGLYGYTF
TGCGCCAGCAGTGAGTCGAAACAGGGAGGTCTCTATGGCTACACCTTC
>TRBJ1-2|NA|TRBV15|NA
CATSRPGSPLGGYTF
TGTGCCACCAGCCGTCCCGGGTCCCCTCTTGGCGGCTACACCTTC
>TRBJ1-1|once|TRBV6-1|NA
CASMGTGNTEAFF
TGTGCCAGTATGGGAACAGGGAACACTGAAGCTTTCTTT
>TRBJ2-2|NA|TRBV19|NA
CASSIRGAGELFF
TGTGCCAGTAGTATTCGGGGCGCCGGGGAGCTGTTTTTT
>TRBJ1-6|NA|TRBV27|NA
CASSSKAYPIDAYNSPLHF
TGTGCCAGCAGTTCCAAAGCGTACCCTATAGACGCCTATAATTCACCCCTCCACTTT
>TRBJ2-7|NA|TRBV4-3|NA
CASSQGLDYEQYF
TGCGCCAGCAGCCAGGGGTTGGATTACGAGCAGTACTTC
>TRBJ2-1|NA|TRBV6-5|NA
CASSYSAADSYNEQFF
TGTGCCAGCAGTTACTCTGCCGCAGACTCCTACAATGAGCAGTTCTTC
>TRBJ2-7|NA|TRBV28|NA
CASRISRGGEQYF
TGTGCCAGCAGAATCTCGAGGGGGGGGGAGCAGTACTTC
>TRBJ1-4|once|TRBV4-3|NA
CASSARVGANEKLFF
TGCGCCAGCAGCGCTAGGGTAGGGGCTAATGAAAAACTGTTTTTT
>TRBJ1-5|NA|TRBV2|TRBD1
CASTRTGGDQPQHF
TGTGCCAGCACAAGGACAGGGGGCGATCAGCCCCAGCATTTT
>TRBJ2-3|few|TRBV7-9|NA
CASSLVALGTDTQYF
TGTGCCAGCAGCTTAGTCGCCCTCGGCACAGATACGCAGTATTTT
>TRBJ1-1|NA|TRBV14|TRBD1
CASSFGQGFMNTEAFF
TGTGCCAGCAGCTTCGGACAGGGGTTCATGAACACTGAAGCTTTCTTT
>TRBJ2-2|NA|TRBV5-6|TRBD1
CASSSDRGLVGTGELFF
TGTGCCAGCAGCTCCGACAGGGGATTGGTAGGCACCGGGGAGCTGTTTTTT
>TRBJ1-3|once|TRBV29-1|TRBD1
CSVEARGTDKF
TGCAGCGTTGAGGCTAGAGGGACAGATAAATTT
>TRBJ2-3|NA|TRBV11-3|NA
CASSSSGARTDTQYF
TGTGCCAGCAGCTCCTCGGGGGCCCGCACAGATACGCAGTATTTT
>TRBJ1-2|NA|TRBV30|NA
CAWYSDYGYTF
TGTGCCTGGTACTCGGACTATGGCTACACCTTC
>TRBJ1-5|NA|TRBV10-3|NA
CAISESEDQPQHF
TGTGCCATCAGTGAGAGCGAGGACCAGCCCCAGCATTTT
>TRBJ1-5|NA|TRBV7-2|TRBD1
CASSLTGDSNQPQHF
TGTGCCAGCAGCCTGACAGGGGATAGCAATCAGCCCCAGCATTTT
>TRBJ1-4|NA|TRBV10-1|TRBD1
CASTTGDANEKLFF
TGCGCCAGCACCACAGGGGATGCTAATGAAAAACTGTTTTTT
>TRBJ2-1|NA|TRBV7-8|TRBD2
CASSLARTSLGEQFF
TGTGCCAGCAGCTTAGCTAGGACTAGCTTAGGTGAGCAGTTCTTC
>TRBJ2-7|NA|TRBV4-3|NA
CASSQDFRGTSYEQYF
TGCGCCAGCAGCCAAGATTTCCGGGGAACTTCCTACGAGCAGTACTTC
>TRBJ2-3|NA|TRBV5-6|TRBD1
CASSGDRAVFTDTQYF
TGTGCCAGCAGCGGGGACAGGGCAGTTTTCACAGATACGCAGTATTTT
>TRBJ2-1|NA|TRBV30|NA
CAWSSSSYNEQFF
TGTGCCTGGAGTTCGAGCTCCTACAATGAGCAGTTCTTC
>TRBJ2-7|NA|TRBV5-5|TRBD1
CASSLGTGALPSYEQYF
TGTGCCAGCAGCTTGGGGACAGGGGCCCTGCCTTCCTACGAGCAGTACTTC
>TRBJ2-3|NA|TRBV9|TRBD2
CASSVFGGGQEDTQYF
TGTGCCAGCAGCGTATTCGGGGGGGGCCAAGAAGATACGCAGTATTTT
>TRBJ2-7|NA|TRBV6-5|NA
CASSYSRDEQYF
TGTGCCAGCAGTTACTCACGGGACGAGCAGTACTTC